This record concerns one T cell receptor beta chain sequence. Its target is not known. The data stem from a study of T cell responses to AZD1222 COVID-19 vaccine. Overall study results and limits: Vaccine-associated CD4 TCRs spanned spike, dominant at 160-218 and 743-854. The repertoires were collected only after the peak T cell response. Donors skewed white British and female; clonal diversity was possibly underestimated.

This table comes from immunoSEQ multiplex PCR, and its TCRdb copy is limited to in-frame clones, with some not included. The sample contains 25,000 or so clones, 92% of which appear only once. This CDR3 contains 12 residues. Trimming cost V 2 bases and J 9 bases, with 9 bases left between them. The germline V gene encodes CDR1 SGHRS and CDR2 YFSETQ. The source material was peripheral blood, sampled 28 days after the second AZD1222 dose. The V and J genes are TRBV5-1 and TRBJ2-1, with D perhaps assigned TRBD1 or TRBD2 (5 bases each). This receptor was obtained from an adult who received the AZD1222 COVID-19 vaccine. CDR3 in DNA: TGCGCCAGCAGCTTTAACGGGGCTGAGCAGTTCTTC. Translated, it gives CASSFNGAEQFF.